This is a list of T cell receptor beta chains from one sample in a study of siplizumab effects on memory and regulatory T cells. The method was immunoSEQ multiplex PCR; TCRdb's version includes in-frame clones alone and lacks a portion of them. The sample lists about 120,000 clones, about 94% occurring once. Sequencing input: non-Treg CD4+ T cells sorted from blood. The receptors originated from a human donor in good health. Both conserved end residues are trimmed from each CDR3. Not all rows give a size; the values are once, few, many and, for expanded clones, a class.

V gene: TRBV6-6; CDR3 length: 12; J gene: TRBJ1-1; clone size: -; CDR3 protein: ASSYSTGVTEAF
V gene: TRBV28; CDR3 length: 13; J gene: TRBJ1-2; clone size: -; CDR3 protein: ASSSPVGQDYGYT
V gene: TRBV14; CDR3 length: 16; J gene: TRBJ1-2; clone size: -; CDR3 protein: ASSQDVRGRQINYGYT
V gene: TRBV30; CDR3 length: 13; J gene: TRBJ1-2; clone size: once; CDR3 protein: AWSSGIQNNYGYT
V gene: TRBV9; CDR3 length: 12; J gene: TRBJ1-4; clone size: -; CDR3 protein: ASSVDRGGEKLF
V gene: TRBV18; CDR3 length: 14; J gene: TRBJ2-3; clone size: -; CDR3 protein: ASSPPDRGLTDTQY
V gene: TRBV14; CDR3 length: 12; J gene: TRBJ2-3; clone size: -; CDR3 protein: ASSQGWEGNTQY
V gene: TRBV19; CDR3 length: 13; J gene: TRBJ1-2; clone size: -; CDR3 protein: ASSPYELGHYGYT
V gene: TRBV7-3; CDR3 length: 12; J gene: TRBJ1-1; clone size: -; CDR3 protein: ASSLGGGKTEAF
V gene: TRBV27; CDR3 length: 9; J gene: TRBJ1-1; clone size: -; CDR3 protein: ASGRQGTAF
V gene: TRBV5-1; CDR3 length: 13; J gene: TRBJ2-2; clone size: -; CDR3 protein: ASSLTSVDTGELF
V gene: TRBV4-2; CDR3 length: 14; J gene: TRBJ2-1; clone size: -; CDR3 protein: ASSQETSGGADEQF
V gene: TRBV7-8; CDR3 length: 15; J gene: TRBJ2-1; clone size: -; CDR3 protein: ASSLRTWSTPGNEQF
V gene: TRBV19; CDR3 length: 14; J gene: TRBJ2-3; clone size: -; CDR3 protein: ASRWSGRGIGDTQY
V gene: TRBV19; CDR3 length: 13; J gene: TRBJ1-1; clone size: -; CDR3 protein: ASSIGSAMNTEAF
V gene: TRBV28; CDR3 length: 13; J gene: TRBJ2-7; clone size: -; CDR3 protein: ASSVDTQSSYEQY
V gene: TRBV30; CDR3 length: 13; J gene: TRBJ1-3; clone size: -; CDR3 protein: AWGGALLGGNTIY
V gene: TRBV7-9; CDR3 length: 13; J gene: TRBJ1-6; clone size: -; CDR3 protein: ASSLKDRPNSPLH
V gene: TRBV6-4; CDR3 length: 11; J gene: TRBJ2-7; clone size: -; CDR3 protein: ASSDRGVGEQY
V gene: TRBV5-4; CDR3 length: 14; J gene: TRBJ1-1; clone size: -; CDR3 protein: ASSFVPGKQELGAF
V gene: TRBV10-3; CDR3 length: 13; J gene: TRBJ2-1; clone size: -; CDR3 protein: AIRPDLKKGNEQF
V gene: TRBV5-4; CDR3 length: 14; J gene: TRBJ2-3; clone size: -; CDR3 protein: ASSLELAGGKGTQY
V gene: TRBV11-2; CDR3 length: 12; J gene: TRBJ2-5; clone size: once; CDR3 protein: ASSKRLNQETQY
V gene: TRBV13; CDR3 length: 13; J gene: TRBJ2-7; clone size: -; CDR3 protein: ASSSYFRDSYEQY
V gene: TRBV19; CDR3 length: 12; J gene: TRBJ2-3; clone size: -; CDR3 protein: ASSLRTRTDTQY
V gene: TRBV7-2; CDR3 length: 12; J gene: TRBJ1-3; clone size: -; CDR3 protein: ASSLTGVGNTIY
V gene: TRBV7-3; CDR3 length: 11; J gene: TRBJ1-1; clone size: -; CDR3 protein: ASSLNFGTEAF